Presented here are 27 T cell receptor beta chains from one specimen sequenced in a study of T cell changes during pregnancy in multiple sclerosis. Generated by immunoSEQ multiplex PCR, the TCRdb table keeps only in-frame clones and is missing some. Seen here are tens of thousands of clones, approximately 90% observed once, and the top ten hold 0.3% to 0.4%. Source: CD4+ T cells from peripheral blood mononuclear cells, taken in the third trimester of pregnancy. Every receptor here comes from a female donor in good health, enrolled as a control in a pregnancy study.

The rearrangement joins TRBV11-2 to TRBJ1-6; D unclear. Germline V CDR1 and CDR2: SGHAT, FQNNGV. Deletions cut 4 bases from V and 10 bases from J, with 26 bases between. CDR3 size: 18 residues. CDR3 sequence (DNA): TGTGCCAGCAGCTCCTCCACATTGCAACAGTGGCGAAGGTCACCCCTCCACTTT. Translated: CASSSSTLQQWRRSPLHF.

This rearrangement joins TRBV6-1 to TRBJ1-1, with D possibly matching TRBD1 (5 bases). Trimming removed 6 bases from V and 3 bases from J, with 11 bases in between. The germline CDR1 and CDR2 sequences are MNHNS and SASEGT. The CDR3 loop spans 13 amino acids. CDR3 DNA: TGTGCCAGCAGCCGACAGCCTTACACTGAAGCTTTCTTT. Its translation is CASSRQPYTEAFF.

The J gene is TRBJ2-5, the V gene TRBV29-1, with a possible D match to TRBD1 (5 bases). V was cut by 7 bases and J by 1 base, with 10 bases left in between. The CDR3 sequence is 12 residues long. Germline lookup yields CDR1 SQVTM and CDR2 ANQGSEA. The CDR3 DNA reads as TGCAGCGCAACAGGAGTCCAAGAGACCCAGTACTTC. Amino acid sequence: CSATGVQETQYF.

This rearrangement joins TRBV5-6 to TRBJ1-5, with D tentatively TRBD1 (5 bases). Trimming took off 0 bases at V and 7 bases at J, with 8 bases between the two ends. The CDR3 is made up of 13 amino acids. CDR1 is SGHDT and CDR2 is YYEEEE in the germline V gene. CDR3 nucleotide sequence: TGTGCCAGCAGCTTGGCGGGGGACCAGCCCCAGCATTTT. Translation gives CASSLAGDQPQHF.

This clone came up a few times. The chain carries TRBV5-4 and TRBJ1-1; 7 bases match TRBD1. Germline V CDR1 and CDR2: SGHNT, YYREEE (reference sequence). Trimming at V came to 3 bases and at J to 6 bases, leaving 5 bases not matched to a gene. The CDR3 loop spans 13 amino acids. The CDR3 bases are TGTGCCAGCAGCTCGACAGGGAAGGCTGAAGCTTTCTTT. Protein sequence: CASSSTGKAEAFF.

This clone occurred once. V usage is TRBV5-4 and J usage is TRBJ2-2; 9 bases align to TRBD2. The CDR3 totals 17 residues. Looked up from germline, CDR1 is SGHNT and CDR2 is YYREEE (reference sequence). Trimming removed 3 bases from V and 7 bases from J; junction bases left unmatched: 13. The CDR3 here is CASSSRGSGSVRGELFF. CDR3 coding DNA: TGTGCCAGCAGCTCCCGGGGTAGCGGGAGCGTGCGCGGGGAGCTGTTTTTT.

For the CDR3, the DNA is TGCAGCGTTAAGGGGGTCGACACTGAAGCTTTCTTT. Its translation: CSVKGVDTEAFF. The chain uses TRBV29-1 and TRBJ1-1; D is possibly TRBD1 (6 bases). The germline V gene has CDR1 SQVTM and CDR2 ANQGSEA. The V end was cut by 5 bases, the J end by 3 bases, with 10 bases between. The CDR3 covers 12 residues.

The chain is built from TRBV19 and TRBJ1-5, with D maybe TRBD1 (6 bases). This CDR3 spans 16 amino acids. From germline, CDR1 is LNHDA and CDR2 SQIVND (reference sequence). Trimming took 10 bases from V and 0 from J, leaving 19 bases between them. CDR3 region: CATLKGEGNSNQPQHF. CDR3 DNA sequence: TGTGCCACCCTAAAGGGGGAGGGTAATAGCAATCAGCCCCAGCATTTT.

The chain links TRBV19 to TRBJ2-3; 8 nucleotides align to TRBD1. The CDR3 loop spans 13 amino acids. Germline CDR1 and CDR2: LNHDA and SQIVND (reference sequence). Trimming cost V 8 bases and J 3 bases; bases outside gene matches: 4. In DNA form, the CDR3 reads TGTGCCAGTGGGACAGGATTAACAGATACGCAGTATTTT. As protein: CASGTGLTDTQYF.

Here the CDR3 DNA reads TGTGCCAGGTGGTGTTTAAGGGGGGGAGATGAAAAACTGTTTTTT. Its translation: CARWCLRGGDEKLFF. This chain uses TRBV21-1 with TRBJ1-4. TRBV21-1 is marked as a pseudogene. CDR3 length equals 15 residues.

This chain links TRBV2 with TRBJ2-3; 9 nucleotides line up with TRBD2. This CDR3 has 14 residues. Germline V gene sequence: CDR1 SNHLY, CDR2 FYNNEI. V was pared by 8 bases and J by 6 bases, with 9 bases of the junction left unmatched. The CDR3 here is CASLGGGAVDTQYF. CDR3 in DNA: TGTGCCAGCCTTGGCGGGGGGGCGGTTGATACGCAGTATTTT.

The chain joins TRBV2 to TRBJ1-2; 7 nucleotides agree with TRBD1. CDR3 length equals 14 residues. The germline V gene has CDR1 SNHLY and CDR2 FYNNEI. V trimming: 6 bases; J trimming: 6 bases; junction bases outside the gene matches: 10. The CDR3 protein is CASRFQTGFHGYTF. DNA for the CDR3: TGTGCCAGCAGATTCCAGACAGGGTTCCATGGCTACACCTTC.

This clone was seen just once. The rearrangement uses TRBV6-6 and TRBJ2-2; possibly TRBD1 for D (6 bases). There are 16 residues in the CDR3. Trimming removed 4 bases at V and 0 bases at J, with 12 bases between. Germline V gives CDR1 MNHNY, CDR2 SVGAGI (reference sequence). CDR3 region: CASSWGTHANTGELFF. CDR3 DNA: TGTGCCAGCAGTTGGGGGACACACGCGAACACCGGGGAGCTGTTTTTT.

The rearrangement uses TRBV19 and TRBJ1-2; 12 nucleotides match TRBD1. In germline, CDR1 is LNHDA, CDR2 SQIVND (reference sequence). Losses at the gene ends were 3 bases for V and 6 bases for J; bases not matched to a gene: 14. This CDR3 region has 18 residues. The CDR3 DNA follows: TGTGCCAGTAGTATTACCGGGACAGGGGGCGCCGGTTTTGATGGCTACACCTTC. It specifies CASSITGTGGAGFDGYTF.

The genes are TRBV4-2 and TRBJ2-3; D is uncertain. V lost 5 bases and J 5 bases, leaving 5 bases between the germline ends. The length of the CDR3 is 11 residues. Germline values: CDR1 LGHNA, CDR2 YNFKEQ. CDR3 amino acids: CASSEQDTQYF. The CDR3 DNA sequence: TGTGCCAGCAGCGAACAAGATACGCAGTATTTT.

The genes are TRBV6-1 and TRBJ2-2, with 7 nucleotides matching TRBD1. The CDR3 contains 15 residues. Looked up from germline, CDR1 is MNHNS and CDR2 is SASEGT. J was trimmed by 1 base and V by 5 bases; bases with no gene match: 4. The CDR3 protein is CASSSRQGNTGELFF. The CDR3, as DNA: TGTGCCAGCAGTTCGAGACAGGGGAACACCGGGGAGCTGTTTTTT.

The CDR3 nucleotides read TGTGCCAGCAGTCCAACCTCCGGACTAGCGGGAGCCAATGAGCAGTTCTTC. It translates to CASSPTSGLAGANEQFF. The rearrangement uses TRBV27 and TRBJ2-1, with TRBD2 matching over 13 bases. V dropped 5 bases and J dropped 6; count of bases not matched to a gene: 10. Germline V lookup: CDR1 MNHEY, CDR2 SMNVEV (reference sequence). The CDR3 contains 17 residues.

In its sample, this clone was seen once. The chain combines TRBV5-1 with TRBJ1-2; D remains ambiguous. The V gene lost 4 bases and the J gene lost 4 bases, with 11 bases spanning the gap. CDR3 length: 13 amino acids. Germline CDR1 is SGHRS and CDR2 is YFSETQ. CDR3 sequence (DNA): TGCGCCAGCAGCGTGGACGAGCGCTATGGCTACACCTTC. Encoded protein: CASSVDERYGYTF. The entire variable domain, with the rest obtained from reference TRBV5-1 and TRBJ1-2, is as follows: KAGVTQTPRYLIKTRGQQVTLSCSPISGHRSVSWYQQTPGQGLQFLFEYFSETQRNKGNFPGRFSGRQFSNSRSEMNVSTLELGDSALYLCASSVDERYGYTFGSGTRLTVV.

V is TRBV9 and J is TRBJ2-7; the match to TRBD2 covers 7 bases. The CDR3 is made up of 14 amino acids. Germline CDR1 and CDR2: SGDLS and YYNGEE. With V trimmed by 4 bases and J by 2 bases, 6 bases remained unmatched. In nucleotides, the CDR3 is TGTGCCAGCAGCTCCGGGACTAACCCCTACGAGCAGTACTTC. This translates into CASSSGTNPYEQYF.

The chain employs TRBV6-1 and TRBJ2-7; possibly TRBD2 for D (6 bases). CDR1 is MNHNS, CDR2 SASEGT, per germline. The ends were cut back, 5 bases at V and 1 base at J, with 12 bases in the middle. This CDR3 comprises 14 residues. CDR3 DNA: TGTGCCAGCAGTACCGGGACTCGATCCTACGAGCAGTACTTC. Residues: CASSTGTRSYEQYF.

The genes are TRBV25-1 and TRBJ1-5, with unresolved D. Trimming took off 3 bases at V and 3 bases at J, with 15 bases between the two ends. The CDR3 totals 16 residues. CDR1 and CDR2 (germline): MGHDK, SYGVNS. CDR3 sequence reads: CASSDGGGWVNQPQHF. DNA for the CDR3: TGTGCCAGCAGTGACGGTGGCGGTTGGGTCAATCAGCCCCAGCATTTT.

The CDR3 DNA is TGTGCCAGCAGTTACTCGATGGCCAGGTTTGGATACGAGCAGTACTTC. Residues: CASSYSMARFGYEQYF. V is TRBV6-5 and J is TRBJ2-7; D gene uncertain. The CDR3 extends over 16 amino acids. Trimming cost V 0 bases and J 4 bases, with 16 bases left between them. CDR1 is MNHEY and CDR2 is SVGAGI in the germline V gene.

The CDR3 coding sequence is TGTGCCAGCAGGCCGACAGGGATTAGTGAAAAACTGTTTTTT. Translation gives CASRPTGISEKLFF. The chain couples TRBV2 to TRBJ1-4; 7 bases map to TRBD1. Germline V lookup: CDR1 SNHLY, CDR2 FYNNEI. The CDR3 consists of 14 residues. Trimming cost V 6 bases and J 7 bases; bases outside gene matches: 8.

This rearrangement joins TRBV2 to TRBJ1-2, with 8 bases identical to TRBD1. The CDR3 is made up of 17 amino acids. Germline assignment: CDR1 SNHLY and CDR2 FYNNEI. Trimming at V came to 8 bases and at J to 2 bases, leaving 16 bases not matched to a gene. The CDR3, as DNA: TGTGCCAGCGCACCCCAACTTGGACAGGGAAGGAACTATGGCTACACCTTC. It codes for CASAPQLGQGRNYGYTF.

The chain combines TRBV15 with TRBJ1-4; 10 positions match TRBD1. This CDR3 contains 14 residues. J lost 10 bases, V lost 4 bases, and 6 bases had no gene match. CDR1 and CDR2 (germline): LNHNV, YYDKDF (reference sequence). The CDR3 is CATSIGTGARKLFF. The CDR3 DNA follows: TGTGCCACCAGCATCGGGACAGGGGCGAGAAAACTGTTTTTT.

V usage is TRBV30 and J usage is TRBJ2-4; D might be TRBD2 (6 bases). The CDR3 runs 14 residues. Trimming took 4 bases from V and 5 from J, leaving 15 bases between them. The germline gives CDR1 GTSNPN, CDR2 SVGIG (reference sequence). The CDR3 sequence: CAWTGRMCENIQYF. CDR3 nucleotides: TGTGCCTGGACAGGGAGGATGTGCGAAAACATTCAGTACTTC.

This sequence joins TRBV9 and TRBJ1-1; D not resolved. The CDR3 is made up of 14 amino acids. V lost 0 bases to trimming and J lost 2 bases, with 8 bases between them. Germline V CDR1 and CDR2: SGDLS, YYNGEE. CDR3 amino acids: CASSVDGRNTEAFF. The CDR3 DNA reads TGTGCCAGCAGCGTAGACGGTAGAAACACTGAAGCTTTCTTT.